The following is a T cell receptor (beta chain) sequence with its context. Its antigen is not identified. This sample was taken from a study of Graves' ophthalmopathy and Graves' hyperthyroidism. Study outcomes and limitations: The model achieved 55% to 71% sensitivity and under 75% specificity for ophthalmopathy progression.

Amplified TCR beta CDR3 regions were obtained using RNA transcripts as template. After a first-round RT-PCR with HTBI primers, a second-round multiplex PCR was run. TCRdb reanalysed the multiplex PCR reads using MiXCR and keeps one entry per CDR3 protein. The sample comprises 740,000 or so distinct CDR3 sequences, around 40% of which are singletons, and approximately 43% rests with the top ten. The length of the CDR3 is 12 residues. Germline V CDR1 and CDR2: SGHTA, FQGNSA. The V end lost 5 bases, the J end lost 4 bases, and 9 bases lay between the germline ends. For donors with ophthalmopathy, the disease showed moderate-to-severe activity, reached CAS ≥3 and NOSPECS ≥4, and had lasted under 3 months. Patients were excluded if they had other autoimmune diseases or uncontrolled infections, and likewise if pregnancy or lactation applied.

The chain is built from TRBV7-2 and TRBJ2-7; D ambiguous. The sample was peripheral blood. The receptor's source is an adult man with Graves' ophthalmopathy. The CDR3 DNA reads as TGTGCCAGCAGCCCAAATCTATACGAGCAGTACTTC. The encoded protein is CASSPNLYEQYF.